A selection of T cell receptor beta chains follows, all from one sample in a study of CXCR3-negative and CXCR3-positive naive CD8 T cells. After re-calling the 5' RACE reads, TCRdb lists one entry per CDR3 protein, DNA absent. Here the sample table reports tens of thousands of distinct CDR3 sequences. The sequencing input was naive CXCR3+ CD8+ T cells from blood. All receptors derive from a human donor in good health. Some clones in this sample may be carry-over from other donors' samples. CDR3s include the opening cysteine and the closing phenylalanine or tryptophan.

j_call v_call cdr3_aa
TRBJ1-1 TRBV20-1 CSAKGDNSHTEAFF
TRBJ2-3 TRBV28 CASSLGQFTDTQYF
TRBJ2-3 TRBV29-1 CSVKGGQVGDTQYF
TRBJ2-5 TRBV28 CASSPWGQETQYF
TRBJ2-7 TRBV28 CASSTRLQTDLGGPLKQYF
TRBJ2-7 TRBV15 CVTSRGLAGWEQYF
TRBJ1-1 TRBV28 CASRDNRGAFF
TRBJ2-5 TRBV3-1 CASSQTGEETQYF
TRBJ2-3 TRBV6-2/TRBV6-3 CASTKEVGLADTQYF
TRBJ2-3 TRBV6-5 CASSPATDTQYF
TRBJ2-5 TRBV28 CASSLWSGEDQETQYF
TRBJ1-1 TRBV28 CASSLREGHLNTEAFF
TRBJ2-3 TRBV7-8 CASSLVSTDTQYF
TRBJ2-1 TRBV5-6 CASSLERHYNEQFF
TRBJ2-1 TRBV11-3 CASSLDGGQDNEQFF
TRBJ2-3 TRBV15 CATSPGGITDTQYF
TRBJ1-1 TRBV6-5 CASKSGLTGEAFF
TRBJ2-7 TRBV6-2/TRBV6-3 CASSKTGGSLKGEEQYF
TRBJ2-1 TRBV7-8 CASSPTVNEQFF
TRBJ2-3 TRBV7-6 CASSLLAGESDTQYF
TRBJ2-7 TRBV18 CASSPESYEQYF
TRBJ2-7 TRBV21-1 CASSIQSLEPPSYEQYF
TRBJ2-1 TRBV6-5 CASSSLTSGKPNEQFF
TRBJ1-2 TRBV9 CASSAGHPNYGYTF
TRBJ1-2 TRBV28 CASRRTGAFYGYTF
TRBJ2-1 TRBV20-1 CSGTGTGINEQFF
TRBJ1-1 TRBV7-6 CASSLSGRIKNTEAFF
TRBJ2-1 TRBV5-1 CASSLAGDPYNEQFF
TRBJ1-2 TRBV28 CASTPQLKANYGYTF
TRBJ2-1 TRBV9 CASSPGLAGIEQFF
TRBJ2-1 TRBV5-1 CASSNVRAPGGNEQFF
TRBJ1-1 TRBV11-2 CASSIMGRNDKDTEAFF
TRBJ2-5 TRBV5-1 CASSLGVGENQETQYF